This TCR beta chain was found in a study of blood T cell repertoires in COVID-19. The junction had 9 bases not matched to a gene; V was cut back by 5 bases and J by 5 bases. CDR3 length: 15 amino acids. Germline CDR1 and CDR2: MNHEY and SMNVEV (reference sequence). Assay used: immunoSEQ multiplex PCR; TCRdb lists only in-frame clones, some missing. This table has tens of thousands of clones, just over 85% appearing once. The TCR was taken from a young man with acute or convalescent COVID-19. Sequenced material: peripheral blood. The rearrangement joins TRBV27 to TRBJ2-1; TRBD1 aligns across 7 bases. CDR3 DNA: TGTGCCAGCAGTCCCCGGGACAGCTTGGACAATGAGCAGTTCTTC. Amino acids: CASSPRDSLDNEQFF.